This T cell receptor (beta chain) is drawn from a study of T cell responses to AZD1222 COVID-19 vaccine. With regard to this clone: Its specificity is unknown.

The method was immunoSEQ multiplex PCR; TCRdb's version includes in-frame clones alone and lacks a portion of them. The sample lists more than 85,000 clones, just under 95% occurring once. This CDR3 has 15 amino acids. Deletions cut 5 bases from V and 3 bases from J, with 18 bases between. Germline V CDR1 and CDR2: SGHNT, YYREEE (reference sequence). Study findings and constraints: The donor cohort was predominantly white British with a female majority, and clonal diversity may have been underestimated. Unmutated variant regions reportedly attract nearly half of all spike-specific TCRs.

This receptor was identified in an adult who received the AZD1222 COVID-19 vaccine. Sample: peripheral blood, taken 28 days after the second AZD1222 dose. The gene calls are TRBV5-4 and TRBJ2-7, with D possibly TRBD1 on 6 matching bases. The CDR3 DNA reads TGTGCCAGCAGTAAATCGGACAGTTTGATCTACGAGCAGTACTTC. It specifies CASSKSDSLIYEQYF.